These T cell receptor beta chains were read from a single sample in a study of cytomegalovirus exposure and HLA in healthy donors. Profiled with immunoSEQ multiplex PCR; TCRdb holds only in-frame clones, not every one. The listing records tens of thousands of clones. Sequenced sample: PBMCs. Receptors originate from a man between 45 and 60 years old in good health and CMV-seronegative. Each CDR3 is given with its conserved first and last residue.

v_call: TRBV2
cdr3_aa: CATVGLLGGYTF

v_call: TRBV6-4
cdr3_aa: CASSLGQDNSYEQYF

v_call: TRBV5-5
cdr3_aa: CASSPRQDVGNQPQHF

v_call: TRBV2
cdr3_aa: CASRPSEGSYGYTF

v_call: TRBV14
cdr3_aa: CASSLIGVSSGNTIYF

v_call: TRBV5-6
cdr3_aa: CASSAGPSSYNEQFF

v_call: TRBV2
cdr3_aa: CASRPWDRGNQPQHF

v_call: TRBV4-3
cdr3_aa: CASSQDPFREKLFF

v_call: TRBV9
cdr3_aa: CASSVGPLKETQYF

v_call: TRBV6-5
cdr3_aa: CASRNGGGYEQYF

v_call: TRBV6-1
cdr3_aa: CASSGTTENYGYTF

v_call: TRBV13
cdr3_aa: CASSLLGGNYGYTF

v_call: TRBV4-1
cdr3_aa: CASSQRLGLGTEAFF

v_call: TRBV30
cdr3_aa: CAWSAQDGTEAFF

v_call: TRBV6-5
cdr3_aa: CASSYSSGTIRYGQYF

v_call: TRBV15
cdr3_aa: CATSSPGQAVKEQYF

v_call: TRBV7-9
cdr3_aa: CASSFGAGPYNEQFF

v_call: TRBV29-1
cdr3_aa: CSAGTGDNEQFF

v_call: TRBV6-6
cdr3_aa: CASSYGKTGGAFF

v_call: TRBV11-2
cdr3_aa: CASNDAIRGDGSYEQYF

v_call: TRBV6-5
cdr3_aa: CASSYVQLDRAYGYTF

v_call: TRBV28
cdr3_aa: CASRAVTGGRNTEAFF

v_call: TRBV5-1
cdr3_aa: CASSRRTGGAEQYF

v_call: TRBV5-1
cdr3_aa: CASSLVRSEAFF

v_call: TRBV7-9
cdr3_aa: CASSDREVNTEAFF

v_call: TRBV7-9
cdr3_aa: CASSSQDYTYGYTF

v_call: TRBV25-1
cdr3_aa: CASLNDRGHEKLFF

v_call: TRBV5-6
cdr3_aa: CASSSGTREQYF

v_call: TRBV5-1
cdr3_aa: CASSLGGTENYGYTF

v_call: TRBV27
cdr3_aa: CASSLSITGDTQYF

v_call: TRBV28
cdr3_aa: CASSFYEGGGTNEKLFF

v_call: TRBV10-3
cdr3_aa: CAISESQPQGKLFF

v_call: TRBV7-9
cdr3_aa: CASSSYRAGAGANVLTF

v_call: TRBV7-9
cdr3_aa: CASSLAGVDTEAFF

v_call: TRBV28
cdr3_aa: CASSQGPNEKLFF

v_call: TRBV5-1
cdr3_aa: CASSGQGARYEQYF

v_call: TRBV19
cdr3_aa: CASSIGGDQPQHF

v_call: TRBV13
cdr3_aa: CASSLTSEPRDTRYEQYF

v_call: TRBV19
cdr3_aa: CASSIIEQGRLFF

v_call: TRBV7-2
cdr3_aa: CASSLVGGGTGNTIYF

v_call: TRBV19
cdr3_aa: CASSIVDRTYEQYF

v_call: TRBV27
cdr3_aa: CASSPTGKPDNEQFF

v_call: TRBV4-1
cdr3_aa: CASSQDPLAYNSPLHF

v_call: TRBV13
cdr3_aa: CASSFDRGLNTEAFF

v_call: TRBV7-6
cdr3_aa: CASSSRQPYNSPLHF

v_call: TRBV5-1
cdr3_aa: CASSLEGQNGYTF

v_call: TRBV7-8
cdr3_aa: CASSFGTSGASSYEQYF

v_call: TRBV6-5
cdr3_aa: CASSYSAGGMDEQYF

v_call: TRBV19
cdr3_aa: CASSIARRGSQPQHF

v_call: TRBV19
cdr3_aa: CASSIPGQGRYGYTF

v_call: TRBV5-1
cdr3_aa: CASSLVPMNTEAFF

v_call: TRBV19
cdr3_aa: CASRGEKGRGAQGSHNEQFF

v_call: TRBV5-4
cdr3_aa: CASSVDIGEKLFF

v_call: TRBV4-3
cdr3_aa: CASSQEPGGTDSGNTIYF

v_call: TRBV19
cdr3_aa: CASRDRTGTYQPQHF